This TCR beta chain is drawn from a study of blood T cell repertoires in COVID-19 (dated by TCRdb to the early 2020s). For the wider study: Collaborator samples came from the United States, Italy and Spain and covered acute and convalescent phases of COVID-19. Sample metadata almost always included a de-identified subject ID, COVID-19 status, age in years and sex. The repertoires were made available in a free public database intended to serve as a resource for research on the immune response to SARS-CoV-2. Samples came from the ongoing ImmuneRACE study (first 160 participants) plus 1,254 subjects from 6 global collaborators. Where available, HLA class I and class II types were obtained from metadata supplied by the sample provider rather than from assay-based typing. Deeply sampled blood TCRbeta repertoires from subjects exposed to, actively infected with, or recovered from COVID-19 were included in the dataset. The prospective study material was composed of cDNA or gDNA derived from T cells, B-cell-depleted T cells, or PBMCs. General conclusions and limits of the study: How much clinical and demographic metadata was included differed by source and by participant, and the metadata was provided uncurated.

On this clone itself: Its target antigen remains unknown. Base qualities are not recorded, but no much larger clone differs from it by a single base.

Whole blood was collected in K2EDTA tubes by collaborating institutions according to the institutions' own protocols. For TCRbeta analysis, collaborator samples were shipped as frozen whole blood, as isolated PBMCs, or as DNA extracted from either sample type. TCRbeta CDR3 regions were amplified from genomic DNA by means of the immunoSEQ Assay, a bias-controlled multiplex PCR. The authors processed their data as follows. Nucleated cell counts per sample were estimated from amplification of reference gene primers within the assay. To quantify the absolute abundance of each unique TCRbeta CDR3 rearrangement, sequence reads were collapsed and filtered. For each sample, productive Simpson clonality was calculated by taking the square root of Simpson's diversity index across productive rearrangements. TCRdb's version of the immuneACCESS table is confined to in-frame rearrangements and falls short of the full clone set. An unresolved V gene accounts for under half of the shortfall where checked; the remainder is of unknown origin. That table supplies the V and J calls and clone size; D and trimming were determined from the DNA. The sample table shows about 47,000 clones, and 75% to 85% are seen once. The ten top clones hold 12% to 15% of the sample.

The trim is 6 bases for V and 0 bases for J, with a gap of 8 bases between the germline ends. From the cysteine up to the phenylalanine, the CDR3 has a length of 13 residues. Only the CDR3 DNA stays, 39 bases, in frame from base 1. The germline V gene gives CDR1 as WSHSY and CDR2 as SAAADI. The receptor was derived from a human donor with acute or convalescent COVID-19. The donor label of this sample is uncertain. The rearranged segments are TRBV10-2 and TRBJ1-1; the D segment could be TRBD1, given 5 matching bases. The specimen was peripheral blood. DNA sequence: TGCGCCAGCAGATCAGGGTTGAACACTGAAGCTTTCTTT. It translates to CASRSGLNTEAFF.